This TCR beta chain was retrieved from a study of T cells in women clearing cervical HPV infection. Looked up from germline, CDR1 is LNHDA and CDR2 is SQIVND (reference sequence). Unmatched junction bases numbered 8, after V lost 5 bases and J lost 5 bases. The CDR3 extends over 14 amino acids. Clones were read by immunoSEQ multiplex PCR, and TCRdb kept only the in-frame ones, dropping some. This sample carries roughly 15,000 clones, with around 11% going to the ten biggest clones. Details on this clone: Its specificity is not known. Read sequence stops 3 residues before the CDR3 end, and the germline J gene provides the missing end.

General study points: CIN3+ cases had significantly higher TCR repertoire richness than controls, but evenness did not differ. Effector/memory and HPV-specific T cells were not isolated, and association timing is unknown.

The sample comprised blood buffy coat. The TCR originated in a woman between 18 and 69 years old with a cervical HPV16 infection that either progressed to CIN3+ or cleared (not recorded which). This rearrangement joins TRBV19 to TRBJ2-5; 7 bases line up with TRBD1. CDR3 DNA, as far as it was read: TGTGCCAGTAGTTCTGGACAGGTAACCGAGACC. Translating it yields CASSSGQVTET. The whole CDR3 protein reads CASSSGQVTETQYF.